What follows are 25 T cell receptor beta chains derived from one specimen sequenced in a study of blood T cell repertoires in COVID-19. Profiling relied on immunoSEQ multiplex PCR, and the TCRdb table lists in-frame clones only, not all of them. The sample shows roughly 100,000 clones, around 90% of them seen only once. The sequenced sample consisted of peripheral blood. These receptor sequences come from a woman in her 70s with acute or convalescent COVID-19.

This sequence joins TRBV28 and TRBJ1-4; no reliable D call. This CDR3 is 14 amino acids long. Per germline, CDR1 MDHEN and CDR2 SYDVKM. Trimming took 4 bases from V and 0 from J, leaving 6 bases between them. The CDR3 loop reads CASSSPTTNEKLFF. The CDR3 DNA reads as TGTGCCAGCAGTTCGCCTACAACTAATGAAAAACTGTTTTTT.

The J gene is TRBJ2-7, the V gene TRBV5-1; D perhaps matches TRBD1 (7 bases). The CDR3 runs to 14 residues. Trimming shortened V by 4 bases and J by 0 bases, and 11 bases separated the two germline ends. From germline, CDR1 is SGHRS and CDR2 YFSETQ. CDR3 sequence (DNA): TGCGCCAGCAGCGCGGGACAGAGCTCCTACGAGCAGTACTTC. As protein: CASSAGQSSYEQYF.

The CDR3 coding sequence is TGTGCCACCAGTGGCCGGCGGGGGGCCGGCACAGATACGCAGTATTTT. This encodes CATSGRRGAGTDTQYF. The chain carries TRBV24-1 and TRBJ2-3; 8 bases agree with TRBD2. Germline CDR1 KGHDR, CDR2 SFDVKD. The CDR3 totals 16 residues. Unmatched junction bases numbered 7, after V lost 5 bases and J lost 1 base.

This clone was observed a handful of times. This chain uses TRBV24-1 with TRBJ1-2; no clear D. Per the germline V gene, CDR1 is KGHDR and CDR2 is SFDVKD. V was shortened by 5 bases and J by 2 bases, with 5 bases between the two germline ends. This CDR3 spans 12 amino acids. In DNA, the CDR3 is TGTGCCACCAGTGGCAGAAACTATGGCTACACCTTC. The encoded protein is CATSGRNYGYTF.

This chain uses TRBV5-1 with TRBJ2-1, with 11 bases lining up with TRBD2. This CDR3 region has 16 residues. The V and J ends lost 0 bases and 4 bases, in that order; junction bases with no gene match: 3. Germline CDR1 and CDR2: SGHRS and YFSETQ. The CDR3, as DNA: TGCGCCAGCAGCTTGGTAACTAGCGGGAGTTACAATGAGCAGTTCTTC. Translating gives CASSLVTSGSYNEQFF. Full variable domain (missing parts from reference TRBV5-1 and TRBJ2-1): KAGVTQTPRYLIKTRGQQVTLSCSPISGHRSVSWYQQTPGQGLQFLFEYFSETQRNKGNFPGRFSGRQFSNSRSEMNVSTLELGDSALYLCASSLVTSGSYNEQFFGPGTRLTVL.

This rearrangement joins TRBV24-1 to TRBJ1-5; TRBD1 matches 8 bases. V shed 5 bases, J shed 1 base, and the junction held 6 bases outside the gene matches. Germline lookup yields CDR1 KGHDR and CDR2 SFDVKD. The CDR3 runs to 16 residues. CDR3 nucleotides: TGTGCCACCAGTGCCGGACAGGGCCTAAGCAATCAGCCCCAGCATTTT. Translating it yields CATSAGQGLSNQPQHF.

The rearrangement uses TRBV6-5 and TRBJ2-1; 10 bases align to TRBD2. Germline V gives CDR1 MNHEY, CDR2 SVGAGI. The CDR3 loop spans 13 amino acids. After removal of 8 bases from V and 4 bases from J, the junction contained 2 bases not matched to a gene. The CDR3 here is CASSSGSYNEQFF. As DNA, the CDR3 is TGTGCCAGCTCTAGCGGGAGTTACAATGAGCAGTTCTTC.

Only one count was recorded for this clone. This chain connects TRBV9 to TRBJ2-4, with 9 bases identical to TRBD2. Per germline, CDR1 SGDLS and CDR2 YYNGEE. The J segment lost 6 bases and the V segment lost 5 bases, leaving 9 bases of the junction unmatched. This CDR3 comprises 15 residues. The CDR3 bases are TGTGCCAGCAGTGCTAGCGGGGCCCCGGGAAACATTCAGTACTTC. It codes for CASSASGAPGNIQYF.

The chain combines TRBV2 with TRBJ2-7, with 11 bases matching TRBD1. The V gene end was trimmed by 8 bases and the J gene end by 3 bases; junction bases not matched to a gene: 9. Germline values: CDR1 SNHLY, CDR2 FYNNEI. CDR3 size: 15 residues. CDR3 region: CASGSWDRGVYEQYF. In DNA form, the CDR3 reads TGTGCCAGCGGCTCTTGGGACAGGGGGGTCTACGAGCAGTACTTC.

The chain combines TRBV3-1 (or the pseudogene TRBV3-2) with TRBJ2-1; 10 bases align to TRBD2. V lost 1 base, J lost 4 bases, and 19 bases stayed unmatched. CDR3 length equals 21 residues. CDR1 and CDR2 from the germline V gene are LGHDT and YNNKEL (reference sequence). CDR3 coding DNA: TGTGCCAGCAGCCAAGTCATCGGTCTAGCGGGAGATGTCCCCCTTTACAATGAGCAGTTCTTC. Its protein is CASSQVIGLAGDVPLYNEQFF.

This clone was detected only once. The DNA for the CDR3 is TGCGCCAGCAGCTTGGGGGTCCTAGCGGGAGACTCCATTGAGACCCAGTACTTC. Its protein is CASSLGVLAGDSIETQYF. The V gene is TRBV5-1, the J gene TRBJ2-5; 10 bases map to TRBD2. This CDR3 has 18 residues. The germline gives CDR1 SGHRS, CDR2 YFSETQ. Losses at the gene ends were 0 bases for V and 5 bases for J; bases not matched to a gene: 13.

V usage is TRBV12-3 or TRBV12-4 and J usage is TRBJ2-5; TRBD1 is a possible D gene (5 bases). The germline V and J ends were trimmed by 5 bases and 1 base, with 8 bases remaining between them. The CDR3 runs to 13 residues. This CDR3 is CASSQGGQETQYF. CDR3 bases: TGTGCCAGCAGTCAGGGTGGCCAAGAGACCCAGTACTTC.

The chain joins TRBV28 to TRBJ2-7; D remains unclear. Germline V gene data show CDR1 as MDHEN and CDR2 as SYDVKM. CDR3 size: 12 residues. Trimming removed 3 bases from V and 3 bases from J, with 6 bases in between. The CDR3 reads CASSFPGYEQYF. The CDR3 DNA reads as TGTGCCAGCAGTTTTCCAGGCTACGAGCAGTACTTC.

This chain uses TRBV7-8 with TRBJ2-7; tentative D call: TRBD2 (6 bases). The CDR3 extends over 13 amino acids. The V gene lost 8 bases and the J gene lost 5 bases, with 16 bases spanning the gap. The germline V gene has CDR1 SGHVS and CDR2 FQNEAQ. The CDR3 region has the DNA TGTGCCAGCTGGCGGGACCCCCAGGACGAGCAGTACTTC. As protein: CASWRDPQDEQYF.

The CDR3 coding sequence is TGTGCCAGCAGGGCGACAGAGTATCAAGAGACCCAGTACTTC. Encoded protein: CASRATEYQETQYF. The V and J genes are TRBV2 and TRBJ2-5; tentatively, D is TRBD1 (5 bases). This CDR3 has 14 residues. In germline, CDR1 is SNHLY, CDR2 FYNNEI. The V end was cut by 6 bases, the J end by 2 bases, with 13 bases between.

This clone was counted a single time. CDR3 in DNA: TGCGCCAGCAGCCTTTCATGGAGCGGGGTTCCATCCGGGGAGCTGTTTTTT. It codes for CASSLSWSGVPSGELFF. V and J are TRBV5-1 and TRBJ2-2; 7 nucleotides match TRBD2. Germline trimming cut 4 bases from V and 6 bases from J; bases unmatched to any gene: 15. This CDR3 has 17 residues. Germline CDR1 SGHRS, CDR2 YFSETQ.

The rearrangement links TRBV4-1 to TRBJ1-5, with no clear D. The CDR3 sequence is 14 residues long. V dropped 0 bases and J dropped 7 bases, with 10 bases sitting between them. CDR1 is MGHRA and CDR2 is YSYEKL in the germline V gene. This chain's CDR3 is CASSQDLLLQPQHF. CDR3 bases: TGCGCCAGCAGCCAAGACCTCCTTCTACAGCCCCAGCATTTT.

The J gene is TRBJ2-1, the V gene TRBV7-3; 9 positions match TRBD1. With 3 bases clipped from V and 8 bases from J, the junction kept 14 bases outside the gene matches. This CDR3 has 17 residues. CDR1 is SGHTA and CDR2 is FQGTGA in the germline V gene. CDR3 loop: CASSFTTGTGIIDEQFF. The CDR3 DNA reads as TGTGCCAGCAGCTTCACGACCGGGACAGGGATTATCGATGAGCAGTTCTTC.

The J gene is TRBJ2-1, the V gene TRBV27, with D uncertain. The V end lost 2 bases, the J end lost 14 bases, and 16 bases lay between the germline ends. There are 13 residues in the CDR3. Germline lookup yields CDR1 MNHEY and CDR2 SMNVEV (reference sequence). CDR3 DNA sequence: TGTGCCAGCAGTTTAAGAGGTCCGGGTACAAAGTTCTTC. Translation: CASSLRGPGTKFF.

V usage is TRBV19 and J usage is TRBJ1-3; D gene ambiguous. The CDR3 totals 15 residues. V was clipped by 3 bases and J by 4 bases, with 13 bases between them. Germline CDR1 reads LNHDA; CDR2 reads SQIVND (reference sequence). DNA for the CDR3: TGTGCCAGTAGTATCACGACGGGAATCGGAAACACCATATATTTT. Residues: CASSITTGIGNTIYF. The full variable domain, in which reference TRBV19 and TRBJ1-3 provide the parts outside the CDR3, is DGGITQSPKYLFRKEGQNVTLSCEQNLNHDAMYWYRQDPGQGLRLIYYSQIVNDFQKGDIAEGYSVSREKKESFPLTVTSAQKNPTAFYLCASSITTGIGNTIYFGEGSWLTVV.

This chain links TRBV30 with TRBJ2-2; 8 bases are a match to TRBD2. CDR1 GTSNPN and CDR2 SVGIG come from the germline V gene (reference sequence). With 5 bases clipped from V and 2 bases from J, the junction kept 4 bases outside the gene matches. This CDR3 has 14 amino acids. The CDR3 loop is CAWATSGNTGELFF. As DNA, the CDR3 is TGTGCCTGGGCTACTAGCGGTAACACCGGGGAGCTGTTTTTT.

This chain connects TRBV5-6 to TRBJ2-7; a weak D match, TRBD2 (7 bases). The CDR3 is 16 amino acids. The germline V gene encodes CDR1 SGHDT and CDR2 YYEEEE. Trimming took 1 base from V and 3 from J, leaving 17 bases between them. DNA for the CDR3: TGTGCCAGCAGCTTGTGGGGGGGCTCTGCCCTCTACGAGCAGTACTTC. Protein product: CASSLWGGSALYEQYF.

This clone was seen more than once but under ten times. This rearrangement joins TRBV6-5 to TRBJ1-1; D is possibly TRBD1 (5 bases). CDR3 length: 13 residues. From germline, CDR1 is MNHEY and CDR2 SVGAGI. V was trimmed by 0 bases and J by 6 bases, leaving 8 bases between them. CDR3 region: CASSYSGDSEAFF. CDR3 sequence (DNA): TGTGCCAGCAGTTACTCGGGGGACTCTGAAGCTTTCTTT.

The V and J genes are TRBV5-4 and TRBJ1-2; the match to TRBD1 covers 8 bases. The CDR3 has 14 residues. The germline V gene encodes CDR1 SGHNT and CDR2 YYREEE (reference sequence). After removal of 4 bases from V and 7 bases from J, the junction contained 9 bases not matched to a gene. The CDR3 DNA is TGTGCCAGCAGCGCGTGGTCAGGGGGCAGTGGCTACACCTTC. Encoded protein: CASSAWSGGSGYTF.

The chain carries TRBV2 and TRBJ1-6; the D is unclear. The CDR3 is 11 amino acids. Per the germline V gene, CDR1 is SNHLY and CDR2 is FYNNEI. Trimming took 1 base from V and 15 from J, leaving 7 bases between them. DNA for the CDR3: TGTGCCAGCAGTGAAGTTCTCGTCCTCCACTTT. Its protein is CASSEVLVLHF.